A selection of T cell receptor beta chains follows, all from one sample in a study of cytomegalovirus exposure and HLA in healthy donors. The data were produced by immunoSEQ multiplex PCR, yet TCRdb's version contains in-frame clones alone and is incomplete. The sample has approximately 150,000 clones, around 84% seen once. The specimen was PBMCs. The origin of the receptors is a boy between 2 and 10 years old in good health and CMV-seronegative. The CDR3 runs from the conserved cysteine through the conserved F or W. The D gene is left open where the match is weak. Part of the rows lack a size; the others show once, few, many or a class for expanded clones.

D gene: -
J gene: TRBJ2-1
clone size: -
V gene: TRBV9
CDR3 DNA: TGTGCCAGCAGCGTAGGGGGCCACAATGAGCAGTTCTTC
CDR3 protein: CASSVGGHNEQFF

D gene: TRBD1
J gene: TRBJ1-4
clone size: -
V gene: TRBV2
CDR3 DNA: TGTGCCAGCAGTGGGACAGGGTCAAAACTGTTTTTT
CDR3 protein: CASSGTGSKLFF

D gene: -
J gene: TRBJ1-4
clone size: -
V gene: TRBV27
CDR3 DNA: TGTGCCAGCCCTGGGAGGGTAGGGGAAAAACTGTTTTTT
CDR3 protein: CASPGRVGEKLFF

D gene: TRBD2
J gene: TRBJ2-5
clone size: few
V gene: TRBV6-5
CDR3 DNA: TGTGCCAGCAGTTACGGGGGGACTAGCTTTGAGACCCAGTACTTC
CDR3 protein: CASSYGGTSFETQYF

D gene: TRBD1
J gene: TRBJ2-2
clone size: -
V gene: TRBV7-6
CDR3 DNA: TGTGCCAGCAGCTCGTTAACAGGGGCCGGGGAGCTGTTTTTT
CDR3 protein: CASSSLTGAGELFF

D gene: TRBD1
J gene: TRBJ1-1
clone size: -
V gene: TRBV30
CDR3 DNA: TGTGCCTGGAGTGCGGACAGGGGGCAAGAAGCTTTCTTT
CDR3 protein: CAWSADRGQEAFF

D gene: TRBD1
J gene: TRBJ2-2
clone size: -
V gene: TRBV28
CDR3 DNA: TGTGCCAGCAGTTTTTATGGGACAGCGAACACCGGGGAGCTGTTTTTT
CDR3 protein: CASSFYGTANTGELFF

D gene: TRBD1
J gene: TRBJ1-5
clone size: few
V gene: TRBV2
CDR3 DNA: TGTGCCAGCAGTGTAGAGGGACAGGGTACCCAGCCCCAGCATTTT
CDR3 protein: CASSVEGQGTQPQHF

D gene: -
J gene: TRBJ2-7
clone size: -
V gene: TRBV28
CDR3 DNA: TGTGCCAGCAGTTTCAGGGTGGCCTTCTACGAGCAGTACTTC
CDR3 protein: CASSFRVAFYEQYF

D gene: -
J gene: TRBJ1-2
clone size: -
V gene: TRBV6-5
CDR3 DNA: TGTGCCAGCAGTTCAGAGGGCCGAAACTATGGCTACACCTTC
CDR3 protein: CASSSEGRNYGYTF

D gene: TRBD1
J gene: TRBJ2-7
clone size: few
V gene: TRBV5-1
CDR3 DNA: TGCGCCAGCAGCTTAGGGACAGGGGGCGTTTACGAGCAGTACTTC
CDR3 protein: CASSLGTGGVYEQYF

D gene: -
J gene: TRBJ1-3
clone size: -
V gene: TRBV5-6
CDR3 DNA: TGTGCCAGCAGCTTGTATACGTTAACAGGGCGCTCTGGAAACACCATATATTTT
CDR3 protein: CASSLYTLTGRSGNTIYF

D gene: -
J gene: TRBJ1-4
clone size: few
V gene: TRBV28
CDR3 DNA: TGTGCCAGCAGTTCCTCCGTCGCGCGACGGACTATTAATGAAAAACTGTTTTTT
CDR3 protein: CASSSSVARRTINEKLFF

D gene: TRBD1
J gene: TRBJ2-7
clone size: once
V gene: TRBV2
CDR3 DNA: TGTGCCAGGGGGACAGGGACCGAGCAGTACTTC
CDR3 protein: CARGTGTEQYF

D gene: TRBD1
J gene: TRBJ1-1
clone size: -
V gene: TRBV19
CDR3 DNA: TGTGCCAGTAGCCGGGACAGGGGGCGTGAGACTGAAGCTTTCTTT
CDR3 protein: CASSRDRGRETEAFF

D gene: -
J gene: TRBJ2-2
clone size: once
V gene: TRBV5-1
CDR3 DNA: TGCGCCAGCAGCTTGGTACTTTCAGGGGACCTCGTCACCGGGGAGCTGTTTTTT
CDR3 protein: CASSLVLSGDLVTGELFF

D gene: -
J gene: TRBJ1-2
clone size: -
V gene: TRBV7-2
CDR3 DNA: TGTGCCAGCAGCTTAGCCACAGCAACCTCCACTAACTATGGCTACACCTTC
CDR3 protein: CASSLATATSTNYGYTF

D gene: -
J gene: TRBJ1-1
clone size: -
V gene: TRBV9
CDR3 DNA: TGTGCCAGCAGCGCTCACCAGGGATCCACTGAAGCTTTCTTT
CDR3 protein: CASSAHQGSTEAFF

D gene: TRBD2
J gene: TRBJ2-1
clone size: few
V gene: TRBV5-1
CDR3 DNA: TGCGCCAGCAGCTTGGACCTAGCGGGGGGGAGTGAGCAGTTCTTC
CDR3 protein: CASSLDLAGGSEQFF

D gene: -
J gene: TRBJ2-5
clone size: once
V gene: TRBV9
CDR3 DNA: TGTGCCAGCAGCGCAAGCAATACTGTCCAAGAGACCCAGTACTTC
CDR3 protein: CASSASNTVQETQYF

D gene: -
J gene: TRBJ2-7
clone size: -
V gene: TRBV2
CDR3 DNA: TGTGCCAGCAGGGGAGGACGGTACGAGCAGTACTTC
CDR3 protein: CASRGGRYEQYF

D gene: -
J gene: TRBJ2-5
clone size: -
V gene: TRBV10-3
CDR3 DNA: TGTGCCATCATCCCTTCTTACTTC
CDR3 protein: CAIIPSYF

D gene: TRBD2
J gene: TRBJ2-7
clone size: -
V gene: TRBV28
CDR3 DNA: TGTGCCAGCAGAGCGGGACTCCGTGCCTACGAGCAGTACTTC
CDR3 protein: CASRAGLRAYEQYF

D gene: TRBD1
J gene: TRBJ1-4
clone size: -
V gene: TRBV6-5
CDR3 DNA: TGTGCCAGCGCAGACAGGGAAAACGAAAAACTGTTTTTT
CDR3 protein: CASADRENEKLFF

D gene: TRBD1
J gene: TRBJ2-1
clone size: -
V gene: TRBV5-1
CDR3 DNA: TGCGCCAGCAGCTTGGGTGGGGGTAGCCCCTTCCCCCCACAGGGGAATGAGCAGTTCTTC
CDR3 protein: CASSLGGGSPFPPQGNEQFF

D gene: TRBD1
J gene: TRBJ1-6
clone size: -
V gene: TRBV4-1
CDR3 DNA: TGCGCCAGCAGCCAAGATTCGGGACAGGGTTATTCACCCCTCCACTTT
CDR3 protein: CASSQDSGQGYSPLHF

D gene: -
J gene: TRBJ2-1
clone size: -
V gene: TRBV4-3
CDR3 DNA: TGCGCCAGCAGCCAAGATACCAGGGACAATGAGCAGTTCTTC
CDR3 protein: CASSQDTRDNEQFF

D gene: -
J gene: TRBJ1-5
clone size: -
V gene: TRBV27
CDR3 DNA: TGTGCCAGCAGTTTCCAGGGAAGACAGCCCCAGCATTTT
CDR3 protein: CASSFQGRQPQHF

D gene: TRBD1
J gene: TRBJ2-7
clone size: -
V gene: TRBV2
CDR3 DNA: TGTGCCAGCAGTGAACTCTCCTGGACAGGGCGCGAGCAGTACTTC
CDR3 protein: CASSELSWTGREQYF

D gene: -
J gene: TRBJ1-1
clone size: -
V gene: TRBV6-5
CDR3 DNA: TGTGCCAGCAGTTACCAGGGAGGCACTGAAGCTTTCTTT
CDR3 protein: CASSYQGGTEAFF

D gene: TRBD1
J gene: TRBJ1-1
clone size: -
V gene: TRBV19
CDR3 DNA: TGTGCCAGTAGTATACGCGGGACAGTTAGGGAAGCTTTCTTT
CDR3 protein: CASSIRGTVREAFF

D gene: TRBD1
J gene: TRBJ1-2
clone size: -
V gene: TRBV5-1
CDR3 DNA: TGCGCCAGCAGCCCCTCGCCAACAGGGGAAAGGACCTATGGCTACACCTTC
CDR3 protein: CASSPSPTGERTYGYTF

D gene: TRBD1
J gene: TRBJ2-7
clone size: -
V gene: TRBV10-2
CDR3 DNA: TGCGCCAGCAGTGGATGGACAGGGTCATCCTACGAGCAGTACTTC
CDR3 protein: CASSGWTGSSYEQYF

D gene: TRBD2
J gene: TRBJ2-7
clone size: once
V gene: TRBV19
CDR3 DNA: TGTGCCAGTAGTATAGGACTAGCGAGAAAAATTACCTCCTACGAGCAGTACTTC
CDR3 protein: CASSIGLARKITSYEQYF

D gene: -
J gene: TRBJ1-4
clone size: -
V gene: TRBV9
CDR3 DNA: TGTGCCAGCAGCGTAGCTGCGGGCAGAAATAATGAAAAACTGTTTTTT
CDR3 protein: CASSVAAGRNNEKLFF

D gene: TRBD1
J gene: TRBJ1-2
clone size: -
V gene: TRBV29-1
CDR3 DNA: TGCAGCGCGACAGGGGGCTGGAATGGCTACACCTTC
CDR3 protein: CSATGGWNGYTF

D gene: -
J gene: TRBJ1-6
clone size: -
V gene: TRBV7-9
CDR3 DNA: TGTGCCAGCAGCTTTGGGGACATTAATTCACCCCTCCACTTT
CDR3 protein: CASSFGDINSPLHF

D gene: TRBD1
J gene: TRBJ2-1
clone size: -
V gene: TRBV28
CDR3 DNA: TGTGCCAGTAGGAGAGGAGGGACAGGTGACTACAATGAGCAGTTCTTC
CDR3 protein: CASRRGGTGDYNEQFF

D gene: TRBD2
J gene: TRBJ2-5
clone size: -
V gene: TRBV27
CDR3 DNA: TGTGCCAGCAGTTGGTGGGGAGGGCGGAGGGAGACCCAGTACTTC
CDR3 protein: CASSWWGGRRETQYF

D gene: TRBD1
J gene: TRBJ2-7
clone size: -
V gene: TRBV10-1
CDR3 DNA: TGCGCCAGCAGCGGGGACAGGCCTCCTAACTACGAGCAGTACTTC
CDR3 protein: CASSGDRPPNYEQYF

D gene: -
J gene: TRBJ2-1
clone size: -
V gene: TRBV28
CDR3 DNA: TGTGCCAGCAGTGCGGACAGTATTAATGAGCAGTTCTTC
CDR3 protein: CASSADSINEQFF

D gene: -
J gene: TRBJ1-5
clone size: few
V gene: TRBV4-2
CDR3 DNA: TGTGCCAGCAGCCGAGAAAGGACAGAAAATCAGCCCCAGCATTTT
CDR3 protein: CASSRERTENQPQHF

D gene: -
J gene: TRBJ2-7
clone size: -
V gene: TRBV28
CDR3 DNA: TGTGCCAGCTGGGCTACCGGGGGCTACGAGCAGTACTTC
CDR3 protein: CASWATGGYEQYF

D gene: -
J gene: TRBJ1-2
clone size: -
V gene: TRBV2
CDR3 DNA: TGTGCCAACACCCGGGGGGGCAAAGCTAACTATGGCTACACCTTC
CDR3 protein: CANTRGGKANYGYTF

D gene: -
J gene: TRBJ2-1
clone size: -
V gene: TRBV5-5
CDR3 DNA: TGTGCCAGCAGCTTGGTCCTTAGCTCCTACAATGAGCAGTTCTTC
CDR3 protein: CASSLVLSSYNEQFF

D gene: -
J gene: TRBJ1-2
clone size: -
V gene: TRBV4-1
CDR3 DNA: TGCGCCAGCAGCCAACCCGGAGCAGAGGTCGGCTACACCTTC
CDR3 protein: CASSQPGAEVGYTF

D gene: -
J gene: TRBJ1-6
clone size: -
V gene: TRBV5-1
CDR3 DNA: TGCGCCAGCAGCTCAAATACAGGTGGCTCACCCCTCCACTTT
CDR3 protein: CASSSNTGGSPLHF

D gene: -
J gene: TRBJ2-5
clone size: few
V gene: TRBV19
CDR3 DNA: TGTGCCAGTAGTTACAGGGACGGATTAAAAGAGACCCAGTACTTC
CDR3 protein: CASSYRDGLKETQYF

D gene: -
J gene: TRBJ1-1
clone size: -
V gene: TRBV7-2
CDR3 DNA: TGTGCCAGCACGCATTCCCGGGGGTGGAGGACTGAAGCTTTCTTT
CDR3 protein: CASTHSRGWRTEAFF

D gene: -
J gene: TRBJ1-2
clone size: -
V gene: TRBV7-2
CDR3 DNA: TGTGCCAGCAGCGAGGGCCCCGGGCGGGGCTACACCTTC
CDR3 protein: CASSEGPGRGYTF

D gene: -
J gene: TRBJ1-1
clone size: -
V gene: TRBV27
CDR3 DNA: TGTGCCAGCGGTAGAGGCGACAGCATCAACACTGAAGCTTTCTTT
CDR3 protein: CASGRGDSINTEAFF

D gene: TRBD1
J gene: TRBJ2-7
clone size: -
V gene: TRBV6-4
CDR3 DNA: TGTGCCAGCAGTGACACGGACAGGGAGAACGAGCAGTACTTC
CDR3 protein: CASSDTDRENEQYF

D gene: -
J gene: TRBJ2-2
clone size: few
V gene: TRBV7-3
CDR3 DNA: TGTGCCAGCAGCTATAAGCTCGGGGAGCTGTTTTTT
CDR3 protein: CASSYKLGELFF